The 21 T cell receptor beta chains below all came from one sample that was sequenced in a study of blood T cell repertoires in COVID-19. Only in-frame clones appear in the TCRdb table, and some are missing; sequencing was by immunoSEQ multiplex PCR. The repertoire has 650,000 to 800,000 clones, more than 80% of them found once; the top ten carry 0.2% to 0.3%. Specimen: peripheral blood. The receptors stem from a woman aged 18-30 years with acute or convalescent COVID-19.

The genes are TRBV2 and TRBJ2-3; the D gene is possibly TRBD1 (5 bases). Germline V gives CDR1 SNHLY, CDR2 FYNNEI. Trimming pared 8 bases from V and 6 bases from J, leaving 15 bases between. This CDR3 region has 13 residues. CDR3: CASGASLLDTQYF. CDR3 sequence (DNA): TGTGCCAGCGGGGCCTCCCTCCTGGATACGCAGTATTTT.

The rearrangement joins TRBV11-2 to TRBJ2-2, with D maybe TRBD1 (5 bases). The germline V and J ends were trimmed by 4 bases and 3 bases, with 15 bases remaining between them. CDR1 and CDR2 from the germline V gene are SGHAT and FQNNGV. The CDR3 covers 16 residues. The CDR3, as DNA: TGTGCCAGCAGCTCAACAGGATCCTGGGACACCGGGGAGCTGTTTTTT. Its translation is CASSSTGSWDTGELFF.

This clone appeared a few times. J is TRBJ1-4 and V is TRBV28, with D possibly TRBD1 on 6 matching bases. Germline lookup yields CDR1 MDHEN and CDR2 SYDVKM. This CDR3 has 14 amino acids. The germline V and J ends were trimmed by 5 bases and 8 bases, with 15 bases remaining between them. This chain's CDR3 is CASSNRAVWEKLFF. CDR3 DNA sequence: TGTGCCAGCAGTAACAGGGCCGTATGGGAAAAACTGTTTTTT.

This clone was observed a single time. The chain is built from TRBV30 and TRBJ1-3; D is undetermined. V lost 7 bases and J 0 bases, leaving 10 bases between the germline ends. Germline CDR1 is GTSNPN and CDR2 is SVGIG (reference sequence). The CDR3 is 13 residues long. Here the CDR3 DNA reads TGTGCCTCAACTGGGAGCTCTGGAAACACCATATATTTT. Its translation: CASTGSSGNTIYF.

The chain recombines TRBV18 with TRBJ2-7, with a weak D call TRBD2 (7 bases). The CDR3 loop spans 14 amino acids. CDR1 is KGHSH, CDR2 LQKENI, per germline. V lost 2 bases and J 3 bases, leaving 11 bases between the germline ends. The CDR3 is CASSPMRGGYEQYF. CDR3 sequence (DNA): TGTGCCAGCTCACCAATGAGGGGGGGCTACGAGCAGTACTTC.

This chain connects TRBV24-1 to TRBJ2-1, with 12 nucleotides matching TRBD2. The junction had 2 bases not matched to a gene; V was cut back by 0 bases and J by 6 bases. Germline V gene data show CDR1 as KGHDR and CDR2 as SFDVKD. The CDR3 length is 16 residues. The CDR3 sequence is CATSDLLAGGSNEQFF. The CDR3 DNA sequence: TGTGCCACCAGTGATTTGCTAGCGGGGGGGAGCAATGAGCAGTTCTTC.

The chain uses TRBV9 and TRBJ2-1; D is unresolved. V was clipped by 3 bases and J by 5 bases, with 15 bases between them. The CDR3 runs 15 residues. Germline V gives CDR1 SGDLS, CDR2 YYNGEE. CDR3 DNA sequence: TGTGCCAGCAGCGCCCCCCCAGGATCGAACAATGAGCAGTTCTTC. Its protein is CASSAPPGSNNEQFF.

This clone was seen a few times. The chain employs TRBV10-2 and TRBJ1-1; the D gene is possibly TRBD1 (5 bases). Germline V lookup: CDR1 WSHSY, CDR2 SAAADI. The CDR3 length is 13 residues. Trimming took off 6 bases at V and 6 bases at J, with 14 bases between the two ends. CDR3 loop: CASRPGLAPEAFF. CDR3 bases: TGCGCCAGCAGGCCGGGACTCGCCCCTGAAGCTTTCTTT.

The chain employs TRBV28 and TRBJ1-2; 8 positions match TRBD1. V lost 7 bases to trimming and J lost 6 bases; unmatched junction nucleotides: 10. This CDR3 spans 14 amino acids. Germline V gene lookup returns CDR1 MDHEN and CDR2 SYDVKM. The CDR3 here is CASNGDRISNGYTF. CDR3 sequence (DNA): TGTGCCAGCAACGGGGACAGGATTTCCAATGGCTACACCTTC.

The gene calls are TRBV21-1 and TRBJ1-2; the table gives TRBD1 as D, unverified against the DNA. TRBV21-1 is reported as a pseudogene. The CDR3 has 15 amino acids. The CDR3 loop reads CASSKNKTGQDGYTF. The DNA of the CDR3 is TGTGCCAGCAGCAAAAATAAGACAGGGCAGGATGGCTACACCTTC.

This chain joins TRBV2 and TRBJ2-3; possibly TRBD2 for D (6 bases). Germline V gene data show CDR1 as SNHLY and CDR2 as FYNNEI. The CDR3 covers 15 residues. V was clipped by 6 bases and J by 6 bases, with 19 bases between them. The CDR3, as DNA: TGTGCCAGCAGCGCGGAGCAGCCGGGGGTGGATACGCAGTATTTT. It codes for CASSAEQPGVDTQYF. The whole variable domain, remainder taken from reference TRBV2 and TRBJ2-3, is EPEVTQTPSHQVTQMGQEVILRCVPISNHLYFYWYRQILGQKVEFLVSFYNNEISEKSEIFDDQFSVERPDGSNFTLKIRSTKLEDSAMYFCASSAEQPGVDTQYFGPGTRLTVL.

The CDR3 reads CASSQNQPQHF. The CDR3 region has the DNA TGTGCCAGCAGTCAGAATCAGCCCCAGCATTTT. The chain couples TRBV12-3 or TRBV12-4 to TRBJ1-5; D unclear. V was shortened by 5 bases and J by 4 bases, with 3 bases between the two germline ends. CDR3 length: 11 amino acids.

The J gene is TRBJ2-7, the V gene TRBV7-6; 7 bases map to TRBD1. This CDR3 region has 19 residues. V was clipped by 2 bases and J by 2 bases; unmatched bases: 18. The germline V gene encodes CDR1 SGHVS and CDR2 FNYEAQ. The CDR3 DNA reads TGTGCCAGCAGCTTACGGCGCTCTCTATCCGGGACAGAGCCCTACGAGCAGTACTTC. Its translation is CASSLRRSLSGTEPYEQYF. The whole variable domain, filled in from reference TRBV7-6 and TRBJ2-7, reads GAGVSQSPRYKVTKRGQDVALRCDPISGHVSLYWYRQALGQGPEFLTYFNYEAQQDKSGLPNDRFSAERPEGSISTLTIQRTEQRDSAMYRCASSLRRSLSGTEPYEQYFGPGTRLTVT.

In nucleotides, the CDR3 is TGTGCCAGCTCCTATGCTAGGGGGCGTAGCACTGAAGCTTTCTTT. Encoded protein: CASSYARGRSTEAFF. This rearrangement joins TRBV19 to TRBJ1-1, with 7 bases lining up with TRBD1. V lost 9 bases, J lost 4 bases, and 14 bases stayed unmatched. The CDR3 extends over 15 amino acids. Germline V gene lookup returns CDR1 LNHDA and CDR2 SQIVND (reference sequence). The full variable domain, with the rest looked up from reference TRBV19 and TRBJ1-1, is DGGITQSPKYLFRKEGQNVTLSCEQNLNHDAMYWYRQDPGQGLRLIYYSQIVNDFQKGDIAEGYSVSREKKESFPLTVTSAQKNPTAFYLCASSYARGRSTEAFFGQGTRLTVV.

The V call is TRBV7-2, the J call TRBJ1-2, with a possible D match to TRBD1 (5 bases). The CDR3 spans 13 residues. CDR1 and CDR2 from the germline V gene are SGHTA and FQGNSA. With 4 bases removed from V and 5 bases from J, the gap between germline ends came to 11 bases. This CDR3 is CASSSGFGYGYTF. The CDR3 region has the DNA TGTGCCAGCAGCTCAGGGTTCGGGTATGGCTACACCTTC.

The chain employs TRBV6-5 and TRBJ2-7; 8 positions agree with TRBD2. The CDR3 has 13 amino acids. Germline V lookup: CDR1 MNHEY, CDR2 SVGAGI. The V gene end was trimmed by 7 bases and the J gene end by 4 bases; junction bases not matched to a gene: 6. CDR3: CASTRGGQYEQYF. The CDR3, as DNA: TGTGCCAGCACCCGGGGGGGGCAATACGAGCAGTACTTC.

This clone was recorded a few times. This rearrangement joins TRBV2 to TRBJ1-5, with D maybe TRBD1 (5 bases). CDR1 is SNHLY and CDR2 is FYNNEI in the germline V gene. The CDR3 has 16 amino acids. Trimming removed 6 bases from V and 0 bases from J, with 15 bases in between. The CDR3: CASSERAGHSNQPQHF. In DNA form, the CDR3 reads TGTGCCAGCAGCGAACGGGCGGGGCATAGCAATCAGCCCCAGCATTTT.

This chain joins TRBV29-1 and TRBJ1-1; 10 bases are shared with TRBD1. The CDR3 extends over 18 amino acids. Germline lookup yields CDR1 SQVTM and CDR2 ANQGSEA. V dropped 4 bases and J dropped 6; count of bases not matched to a gene: 20. CDR3 amino acids: CSVAQTDRGHGRVAEAFF. CDR3 nucleotide sequence: TGCAGCGTTGCGCAAACCGACAGGGGGCACGGGAGGGTCGCTGAAGCTTTCTTT.

The CDR3 region has the DNA TGTGCCAGCGGGACTAGCGTCCAAGAGACCCAGTACTTC. Amino acid sequence: CASGTSVQETQYF. The rearrangement links TRBV19 to TRBJ2-5; TRBD2 aligns across 10 bases. The germline gives CDR1 LNHDA, CDR2 SQIVND (reference sequence). V shed 9 bases, J shed 1 base, and the junction held 2 bases outside the gene matches. The CDR3 runs to 13 residues.

V usage is TRBV6-5 and J usage is TRBJ1-5; D perhaps matches TRBD1 (5 bases). This CDR3 spans 12 amino acids. Germline values: CDR1 MNHEY, CDR2 SVGAGI. V shed 7 bases and J shed 7 bases, with 11 bases lying between them. CDR3 in amino acids: CASTQGQQPQHF. The CDR3 DNA sequence: TGTGCCAGCACCCAGGGTCAACAGCCCCAGCATTTT.

The CDR3 is CASSVGGTSGANEQFF. CDR3 sequence (DNA): TGTGCCAGCAGCGTAGGGGGGACTAGCGGGGCCAATGAGCAGTTCTTC. The chain has TRBV9 and TRBJ2-1, with 13 bases matching TRBD2. Germline CDR1 SGDLS, CDR2 YYNGEE. This CDR3 is 16 amino acids long. V shed 0 bases and J 6 bases; nucleotides not matched to a gene: 3.